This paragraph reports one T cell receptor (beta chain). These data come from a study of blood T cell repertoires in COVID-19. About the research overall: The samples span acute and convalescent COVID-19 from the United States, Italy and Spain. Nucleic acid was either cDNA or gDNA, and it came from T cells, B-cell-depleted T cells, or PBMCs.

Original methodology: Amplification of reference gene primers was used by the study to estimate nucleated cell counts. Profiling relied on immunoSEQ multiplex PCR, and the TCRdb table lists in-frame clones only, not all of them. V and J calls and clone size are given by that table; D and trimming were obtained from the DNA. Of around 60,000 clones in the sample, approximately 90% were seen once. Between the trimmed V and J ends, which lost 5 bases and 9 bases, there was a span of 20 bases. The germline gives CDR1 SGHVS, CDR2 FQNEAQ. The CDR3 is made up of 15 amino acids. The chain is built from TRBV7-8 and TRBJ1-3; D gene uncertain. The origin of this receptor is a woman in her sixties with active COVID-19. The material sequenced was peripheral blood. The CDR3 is CASSPSGQVLGTIYF. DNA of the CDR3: TGTGCCAGCAGCCCATCAGGTCAGGTCTTAGGCACCATATATTTT.